This T cell receptor beta chain was sequenced for a study of tumor-infiltrating lymphocytes in primary liver carcinoma. Across the study: Surgeons treated the primary liver carcinoma of the patients by surgical resection. Staging of the tumors gave T1-T3 N0M0, with widths of roughly 4 to 10 cm.

The researchers obtained blood RNA from unsorted whole blood and also extracted germline DNA. Investigators obtained roughly 4 milliliters of peripheral blood ahead of surgery. Germline loops: CDR1 MNHNY, CDR2 SVGAGI (reference sequence). This CDR3 is built from 14 residues. From about 0.45 ug total RNA, TCR beta cDNA was generated with a primer in the constant region. Three nested multiplex PCR rounds of slightly modified ARM-PCR generated TCR beta libraries. Rounds one and two of PCR, each of 10 cycles, were primed with TRBV1-TRBV30 forward primers and a C-beta reverse primer. One entry per CDR3 protein, called by TCRdb with MiXCR from the multiplex PCR reads. The profile shows 320,000 or so distinct CDR3 sequences, 65% of them singletons. On this clonotype itself: A much more abundant neighbour one base away suggests this may be a read error.

This clonotype was obtained from a man aged 35-49 years with primary liver carcinoma and hepatitis B virus infection. The sequenced sample consisted of peripheral blood. The gene calls are TRBV6-6 and TRBJ1-3; tentative D call: TRBD1 (6 bases). CDR3 region: CANSYEDRGNTIYF. CDR3 bases: TGTGCCAACAGTTACGAAGACAGGGGAAACACCATATATTTT.